This note documents a single T cell receptor beta chain sequence. This specimen belongs to a study of blood T cell repertoires in COVID-19. Study information: Sample material is recorded as cDNA or gDNA derived from T cells, B-cell-depleted T cells, or PBMCs.

TCRdb's copy holds only in-frame clones and misses some; the assay was immunoSEQ multiplex PCR. The sample includes about 15,000 clones, about 80% of them seen just once. Germline V CDR1 and CDR2: LGHDT, YNNKEL (reference sequence). V was pared by 3 bases and J by 7 bases, with 10 bases between. The CDR3 covers 14 residues. The TCR was taken from a human donor in a cohort sampled during active COVID-19. The sequencing input was peripheral blood. The rearrangement uses TRBV3-1 (or the pseudogene TRBV3-2) and TRBJ1-6; perhaps TRBD1 as D (6 bases). CDR3 DNA sequence: TGTGCCAGCAGCCATTATACAGGGAATTCACCCCTCCACTTT. Amino acids: CASSHYTGNSPLHF.